This T cell receptor (beta chain) was sequenced in a study of identical twins. This clonotype came up once. In TCRdb, the 5' RACE reads were re-called with MiXCR into one record per CDR3 protein. The sample has under 900,000 distinct CDR3 sequences; 15% to 20% are singletons. The CDR3 extends over 18 amino acids. The germline V gene encodes CDR1 SGHAT and CDR2 FQNNGV. V lost 2 bases, J lost 4 bases, and 22 bases lay in between. This sample was also put to use in a study of T cells expressing NK-cell markers. That report adds: Several experiments employed an anti-gamma-delta TCR antibody to confine sorting to alpha-beta TCR T cells. It was still unclear whether expanded NKG2C+ T cell clones were HCMV specific.

Specimen: PBMCs. The chain has TRBV11-2 and TRBJ2-3; TRBD1 might be the D (5 bases). This TCR was recovered from a woman younger than 30 in good health. The CDR3 nucleotides read TGTGCCAGCAGCTTATACTTATACGTAGGGGTCGGTCCAGATACGCAGTATTTT. This gives the protein CASSLYLYVGVGPDTQYF.